These T cell receptor beta chains were read from a single sample in a study of regulatory dendritic cells for organ transplantation. The repertoire was sequenced with immunoSEQ multiplex PCR; TCRdb's copy has only in-frame clones and lacks some. The data contain tens of thousands of clones, less than 90% of them singletons. For these TCRs, the target antigens are not known. Sequencing input: naive CD4+ T cells from blood cultured with dendritic cells. Every receptor here comes from a human donor in good health. Each CDR3 is given with its conserved first and last residue. Fields, in order: V gene, J gene, D gene, clone size, CDR3 DNA, CDR3 protein. The D gene is left open where the match is weak. Size is stated for part of the rows, as once, few or many counts, or as a class when the clone is expanded.

TRBV6-6	TRBJ2-7	-	once	TGTGCCAGCACGGACGGGACTGCCTACGAGCAGTACTTC	CASTDGTAYEQYF
TRBV6-5	TRBJ2-2	TRBD2	-	TGTGCCAGCAGGCGGGGGATGTACACCGGGGAGCTGTTTTTT	CASRRGMYTGELFF
TRBV6-6	TRBJ2-7	-	-	TGTGCCAGCAGTTTCGACAGGAGGAGCTCCTACGAGCAGTACTTC	CASSFDRRSSYEQYF
TRBV4-3	TRBJ2-7	TRBD1	once	TGCGCCAGCAGCCAAGGACTTACAGGGGCCGACCGGACCTACGAGCAGTACTTC	CASSQGLTGADRTYEQYF
TRBV5-4	TRBJ2-3	-	-	TGTGCCATAACAACCGACACTACTAGCACAGATACGCAGTATTTT	CAITTDTTSTDTQYF
TRBV4-3	TRBJ1-2	TRBD1	-	TGCGCCAGCAGCCAGGGCCAGACAGGGGACTATGGCTACACCTTC	CASSQGQTGDYGYTF
TRBV6-5	TRBJ2-7	-	-	TGTGCCAGCAGCAACATTGACAACCTGTACTTC	CASSNIDNLYF
TRBV5-4	TRBJ2-5	TRBD2	-	TGTGCCAGCAGTAACCTAGCGGGGGGGCGGGAGACCCAGTACTTC	CASSNLAGGRETQYF
TRBV4-1	TRBJ2-3	-	-	TGCGCCAGCAGCCAAGACCCCCGAAGGGCGAGCACAGATACGCAGTATTTT	CASSQDPRRASTDTQYF
TRBV6-5	TRBJ1-3	TRBD1	-	TGTGCCACCGAGGGTAGGGGGCCTGGAAACACCATATATTTT	CATEGRGPGNTIYF
TRBV7-3	TRBJ1-1	TRBD1	-	TGTGCCAGCAGCTTAATTCGTCTGGACAGGGGAGGCACTGAAGCTTTCTTT	CASSLIRLDRGGTEAFF
TRBV4-2	TRBJ2-5	-	once	TGTGCCAGCAGCCAAACGTTATCCGAAGGTGGAGAGACCCAGTACTTC	CASSQTLSEGGETQYF
TRBV21-1	TRBJ1-2	-	-	TGTGCCAGCAGCAGGGCAGGGGGCGAATTGCAGGGCTACACCTTC	CASSRAGGELQGYTF
TRBV2	TRBJ1-1	-	-	TGTGCCAGCAGTGGGGACTTTTTGGGGAGCACTGAAGCTTTCTTT	CASSGDFLGSTEAFF
TRBV5-4	TRBJ2-7	-	-	TGTGCCAGCAGCTGGTCAGAGTCCTACGAGCAGTACTTC	CASSWSESYEQYF
TRBV16	TRBJ2-6	-	-	TGTGCCAGCAGCCCCCAGGGCTCTGGGGCCAACGTCCTGACTTTC	CASSPQGSGANVLTF
TRBV7-9	TRBJ1-1	TRBD1	-	TGTGCCAGCAGCTTCGGACAGGGACACACTGAAGCTTTCTTT	CASSFGQGHTEAFF
TRBV11-2	TRBJ2-7	-	-	TGTGCCAGCAGCTGGGGCACGGCTTCCTACGAGCAGTACTTC	CASSWGTASYEQYF
TRBV11-1	TRBJ2-1	-	-	TGTGCCAGCAGCTCCGCAATTAGGGATGAGCAGTTCTTC	CASSSAIRDEQFF
TRBV4-3	TRBJ2-3	TRBD1	-	TGCGCCAGCAGCCTGAGGGGACAGTCCACAGATACGCAGTATTTT	CASSLRGQSTDTQYF
TRBV18	TRBJ2-7	-	-	TGTGCCAGCTCACGCCGAGGACAAATGGATTACGAGCAGTACTTC	CASSRRGQMDYEQYF
TRBV30	TRBJ2-1	-	-	TGTGCCTGGAGTCGGACCCCTGAGCAGTTCTTC	CAWSRTPEQFF
TRBV27	TRBJ1-1	-	-	TGTGCCAGCAGTAACAGGAAAATGAACACTGAAGCTTTCTTT	CASSNRKMNTEAFF
TRBV30	TRBJ2-2	-	-	TGTGCCTGGAGTGTACTGGGGGTCACCGGGGAGCTGTTTTTT	CAWSVLGVTGELFF
TRBV28	TRBJ1-1	-	-	TGTGCCAGCCAGGGAATGAACACTGAAGCTTTCTTT	CASQGMNTEAFF
TRBV19	TRBJ2-1	-	once	TGTGCCAGTAGTATGCTCGGGGTGACCTACAATGAGCAGTTCTTC	CASSMLGVTYNEQFF
TRBV29-1	TRBJ2-3	-	-	TGCAGCGTTGAACGCGGAACTAGCACAGATACGCAGTATTTT	CSVERGTSTDTQYF
TRBV7-2	TRBJ2-3	-	-	TGTGCCAGCAGCTTAGCAGATACGCAGTATTTT	CASSLADTQYF
TRBV5-5	TRBJ2-2	-	-	TGTGCCAGCAGCCTTGGGACTGCGCCTGTTTACTATAACACCGGGGAGCTGTTTTTT	CASSLGTAPVYYNTGELFF
TRBV6-5	TRBJ1-5	-	-	TGTGCCAGCAGGCGGACAGCTAGCAATCAGCCCCAGCATTTT	CASRRTASNQPQHF
TRBV7-8	TRBJ2-7	-	-	TGTGCCAGCACCCTTCCGGACGCTAAGCAGTACTTC	CASTLPDAKQYF
TRBV7-2	TRBJ2-2	-	-	TGTGCCAGCAGCTTCGAGGTCCCCCTACGGGGCGGGCGCGGGGAGCTGTTTTTT	CASSFEVPLRGGRGELFF
TRBV15	TRBJ1-4	-	-	TGTGCCACCAGTAGTAGACGCGGGGCAACTAATGAAAAACTGTTTTTT	CATSSRRGATNEKLFF
TRBV18	TRBJ2-6	-	-	TGTGCCAGCTCACTCTCTGGGGCCAACGTCCTGACTTTC	CASSLSGANVLTF
TRBV28	TRBJ1-4	-	once	TGTGCCAGCAGTCCGTCTACCAGGTCCGGACTGTTTTTT	CASSPSTRSGLFF
TRBV11-2	TRBJ2-3	-	-	TGTGCCAGCAGCTTATTAGGCACCTCTGGCACAGATACGCAGTATTTT	CASSLLGTSGTDTQYF
TRBV6-5	TRBJ2-1	TRBD1	-	TGTGCCAGCAGTCGGGACAGGGGGCTGGATGAGCAGTTCTTC	CASSRDRGLDEQFF
TRBV27	TRBJ2-3	TRBD2	-	TGTGCCAGCAGGAAACTAGCGGGAGGGCCGATCGCAGATACGCAGTATTTT	CASRKLAGGPIADTQYF